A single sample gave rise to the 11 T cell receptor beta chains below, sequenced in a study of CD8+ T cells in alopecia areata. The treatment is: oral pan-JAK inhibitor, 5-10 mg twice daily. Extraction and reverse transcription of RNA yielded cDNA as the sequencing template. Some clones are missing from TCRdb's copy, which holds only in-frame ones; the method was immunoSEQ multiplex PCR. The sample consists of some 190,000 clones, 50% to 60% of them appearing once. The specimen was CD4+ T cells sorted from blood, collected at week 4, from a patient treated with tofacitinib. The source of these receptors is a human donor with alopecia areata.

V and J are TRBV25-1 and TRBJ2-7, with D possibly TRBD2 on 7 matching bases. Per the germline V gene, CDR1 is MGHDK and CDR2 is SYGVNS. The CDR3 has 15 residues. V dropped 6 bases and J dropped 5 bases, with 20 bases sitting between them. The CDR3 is CASSPLGQGTNEQYF. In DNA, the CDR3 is TGTGCCAGCAGCCCCCTCGGGCAGGGGACTAACGAGCAGTACTTC.

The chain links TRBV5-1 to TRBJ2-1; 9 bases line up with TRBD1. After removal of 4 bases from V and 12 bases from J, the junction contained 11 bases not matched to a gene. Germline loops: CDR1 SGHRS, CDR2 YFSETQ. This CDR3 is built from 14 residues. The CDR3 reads CASSVPGQGFGQFF. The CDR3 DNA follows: TGCGCCAGCAGCGTCCCGGGACAGGGTTTCGGGCAGTTCTTC.

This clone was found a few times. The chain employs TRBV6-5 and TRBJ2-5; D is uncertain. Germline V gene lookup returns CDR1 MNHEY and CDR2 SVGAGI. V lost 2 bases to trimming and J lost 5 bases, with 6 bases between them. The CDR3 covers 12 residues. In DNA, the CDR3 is TGTGCCAGCAGTTACCACGGGGAGACCCAGTACTTC. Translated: CASSYHGETQYF.

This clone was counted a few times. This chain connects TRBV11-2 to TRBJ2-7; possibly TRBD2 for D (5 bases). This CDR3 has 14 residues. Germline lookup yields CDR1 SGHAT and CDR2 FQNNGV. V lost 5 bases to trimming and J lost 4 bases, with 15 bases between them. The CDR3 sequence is CASSLTRDSYEQYF. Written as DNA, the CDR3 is TGTGCCAGCAGCCTGACGAGGGATTCTTACGAGCAGTACTTC.

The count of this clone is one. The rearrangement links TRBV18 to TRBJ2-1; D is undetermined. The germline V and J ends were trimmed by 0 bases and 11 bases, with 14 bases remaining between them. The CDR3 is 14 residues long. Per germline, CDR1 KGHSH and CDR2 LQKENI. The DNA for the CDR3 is TGTGCCAGCTCACCACCGGGTACGTGGCCAAAGCAGTTCTTC. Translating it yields CASSPPGTWPKQFF.

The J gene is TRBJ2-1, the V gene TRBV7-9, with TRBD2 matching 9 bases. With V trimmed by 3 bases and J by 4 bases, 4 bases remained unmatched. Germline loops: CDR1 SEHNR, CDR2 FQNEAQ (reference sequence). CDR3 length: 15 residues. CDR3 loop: CASSFLAGMYNEQFF. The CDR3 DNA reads TGTGCCAGCAGCTTCCTAGCGGGAATGTACAATGAGCAGTTCTTC.

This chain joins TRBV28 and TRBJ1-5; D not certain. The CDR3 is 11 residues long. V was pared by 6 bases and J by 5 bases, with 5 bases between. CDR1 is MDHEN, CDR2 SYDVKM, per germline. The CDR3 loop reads CASRSDQPQHF. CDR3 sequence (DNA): TGTGCCAGCAGGTCAGATCAGCCCCAGCATTTT. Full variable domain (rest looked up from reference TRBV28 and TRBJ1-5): DVKVTQSSRYLVKRTGEKVFLECVQDMDHENMFWYRQDPGLGLRLIYFSYDVKMKEKGDIPEGYSVSREKKERFSLILESASTNQTSMYLCASRSDQPQHFGDGTRLSIL.

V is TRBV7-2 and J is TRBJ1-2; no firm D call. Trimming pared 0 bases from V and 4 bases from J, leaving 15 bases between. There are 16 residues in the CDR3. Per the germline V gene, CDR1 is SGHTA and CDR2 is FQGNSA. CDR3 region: CASSLARVGQSYGYTF. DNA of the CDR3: TGTGCCAGCAGCTTAGCGCGGGTAGGGCAATCCTATGGCTACACCTTC.

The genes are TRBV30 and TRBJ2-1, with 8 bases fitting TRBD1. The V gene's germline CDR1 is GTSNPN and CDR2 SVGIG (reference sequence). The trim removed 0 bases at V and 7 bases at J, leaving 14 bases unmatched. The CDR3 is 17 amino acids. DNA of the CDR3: TGTGCCTGGAGTGTACCCATTCGACAGGGGAAAAGGAATGAGCAGTTCTTC. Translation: CAWSVPIRQGKRNEQFF. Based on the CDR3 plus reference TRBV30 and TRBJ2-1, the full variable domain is SQTIHQWPATLVQPVGSPLSLECTVEGTSNPNLYWYRQAAGRGLQLLFYSVGIGQISSEVPQNLSASRPQDRQFILSSKKLLLSDSGFYLCAWSVPIRQGKRNEQFFGPGTRLTVL.

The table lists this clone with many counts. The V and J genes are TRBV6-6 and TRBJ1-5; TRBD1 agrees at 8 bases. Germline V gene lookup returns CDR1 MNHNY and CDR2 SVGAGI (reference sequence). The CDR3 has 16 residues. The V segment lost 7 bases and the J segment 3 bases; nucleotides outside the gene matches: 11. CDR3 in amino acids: CASNFGQGRNNQPQHF. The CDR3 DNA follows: TGTGCCAGCAACTTCGGACAGGGTAGGAACAATCAGCCCCAGCATTTT.

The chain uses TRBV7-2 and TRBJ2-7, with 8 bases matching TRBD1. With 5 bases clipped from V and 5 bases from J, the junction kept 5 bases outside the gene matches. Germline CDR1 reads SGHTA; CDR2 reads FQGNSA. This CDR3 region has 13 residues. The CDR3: CASSIDRGDEQYF. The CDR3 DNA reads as TGTGCCAGCAGCATCGACAGGGGAGACGAGCAGTACTTC.